The source of this T cell receptor beta chain is a study of identical twins. This clonotype turned up a few times. Its antigen remains unknown. The ends lost 6 bases at V and 5 bases at J; junction bases unmatched: 3. Germline values: CDR1 MNHNS, CDR2 SASEGT. The CDR3 is 13 residues long. Whole-study findings and limits: Insertions were fewer in abundant cord blood beta clonotypes, whereas memory repertoires showed none of this pattern. For out-of-frame beta sequences, excess twin sharing was weaker.

Each cDNA held unique molecular identifiers, and template switching gave it a universal primer site. From the 5' RACE reads, TCRdb called clonotypes with MiXCR, one entry per CDR3 protein. This table has fewer than 350,000 distinct CDR3 sequences, 6.5% to 9.5% appearing once. This same sample was also taken into another study, of yellow fever vaccine responses in identical twins. According to that study: Twins reportedly appeared to share part of their vaccine T cell response while keeping part individual.

This TCR was recovered from a young woman in good health. The V and J genes are TRBV6-1 and TRBJ1-4; 7 nucleotides agree with TRBD1. Sequencing used memory (CD45RO+) T cells sorted from blood. Here the CDR3 DNA reads TGTGCCAGCAGGGACAGGTCAAATGAAAAACTGTTTTTT. It yields the protein CASRDRSNEKLFF.